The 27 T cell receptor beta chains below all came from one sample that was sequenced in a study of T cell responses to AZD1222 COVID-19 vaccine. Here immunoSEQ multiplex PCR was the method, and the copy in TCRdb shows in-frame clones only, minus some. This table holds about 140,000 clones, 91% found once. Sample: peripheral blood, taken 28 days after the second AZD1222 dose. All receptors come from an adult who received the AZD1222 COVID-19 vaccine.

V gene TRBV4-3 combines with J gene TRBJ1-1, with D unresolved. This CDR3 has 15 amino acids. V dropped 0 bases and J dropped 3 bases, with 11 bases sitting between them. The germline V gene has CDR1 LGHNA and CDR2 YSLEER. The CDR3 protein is CASSQDQRGDTEAFF. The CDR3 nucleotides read TGCGCCAGCAGCCAAGATCAACGGGGAGACACTGAAGCTTTCTTT.

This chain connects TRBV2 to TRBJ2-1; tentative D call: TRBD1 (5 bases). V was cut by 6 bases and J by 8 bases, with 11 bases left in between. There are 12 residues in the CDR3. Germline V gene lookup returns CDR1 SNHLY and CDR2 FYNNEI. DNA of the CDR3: TGTGCCAGCAGGGCGGACATGGATGAGCAGTTCTTC. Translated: CASRADMDEQFF. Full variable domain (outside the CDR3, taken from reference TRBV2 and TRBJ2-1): EPEVTQTPSHQVTQMGQEVILRCVPISNHLYFYWYRQILGQKVEFLVSFYNNEISEKSEIFDDQFSVERPDGSNFTLKIRSTKLEDSAMYFCASRADMDEQFFGPGTRLTVL.

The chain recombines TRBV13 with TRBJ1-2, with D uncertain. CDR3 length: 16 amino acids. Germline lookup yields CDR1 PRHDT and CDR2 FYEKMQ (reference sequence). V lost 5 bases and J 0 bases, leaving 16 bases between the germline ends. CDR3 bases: TGTGCCAGCAGCCCTCGGACGGAGCTAGCTAACTATGGCTACACCTTC. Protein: CASSPRTELANYGYTF.

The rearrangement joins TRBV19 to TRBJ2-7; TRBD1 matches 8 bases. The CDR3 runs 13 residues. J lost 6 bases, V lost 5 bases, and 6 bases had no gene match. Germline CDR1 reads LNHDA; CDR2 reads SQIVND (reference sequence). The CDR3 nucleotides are TGTGCCAGTAGTCAGGGGGCTCGAAGCGAGCAGTACTTC. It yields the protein CASSQGARSEQYF.

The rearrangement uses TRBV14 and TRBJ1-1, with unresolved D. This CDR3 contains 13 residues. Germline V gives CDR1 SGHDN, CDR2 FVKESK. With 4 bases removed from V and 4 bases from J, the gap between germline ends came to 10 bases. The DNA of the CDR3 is TGTGCCAGCAGCCGAAAGGGCGGCACTGAAGCTTTCTTT. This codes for CASSRKGGTEAFF.

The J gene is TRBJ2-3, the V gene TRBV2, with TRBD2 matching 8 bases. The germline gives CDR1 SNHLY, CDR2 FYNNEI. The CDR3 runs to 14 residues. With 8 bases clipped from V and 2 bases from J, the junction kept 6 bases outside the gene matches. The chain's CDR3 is CASGLAGITDTQYF. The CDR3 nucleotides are TGTGCCAGCGGACTAGCTGGAATCACAGATACGCAGTATTTT.

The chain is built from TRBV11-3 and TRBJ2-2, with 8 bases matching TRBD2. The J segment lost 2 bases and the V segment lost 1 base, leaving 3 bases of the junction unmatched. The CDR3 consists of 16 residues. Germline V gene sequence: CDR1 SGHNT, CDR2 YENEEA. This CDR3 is CASSLGAGANTGELFF. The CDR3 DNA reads TGTGCCAGCAGCTTAGGAGCGGGAGCCAACACCGGGGAGCTGTTTTTT.

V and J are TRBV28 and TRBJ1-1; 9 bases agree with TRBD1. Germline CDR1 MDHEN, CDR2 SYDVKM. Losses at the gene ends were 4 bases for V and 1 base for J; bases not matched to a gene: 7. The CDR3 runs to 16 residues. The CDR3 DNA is TGTGCCAGCAGTTGGGACAGGGCTCAGGGGAACACTGAAGCTTTCTTT. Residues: CASSWDRAQGNTEAFF.

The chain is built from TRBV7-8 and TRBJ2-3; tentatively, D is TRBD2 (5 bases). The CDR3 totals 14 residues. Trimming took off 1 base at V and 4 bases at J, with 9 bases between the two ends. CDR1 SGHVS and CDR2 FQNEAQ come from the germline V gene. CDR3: CASSLVLVADTQYF. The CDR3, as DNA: TGTGCCAGCAGCTTAGTACTAGTGGCAGATACGCAGTATTTT. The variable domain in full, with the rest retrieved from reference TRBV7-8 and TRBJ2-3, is GAGVSQSPRYKVAKRGQDVALRCDPISGHVSLFWYQQALGQGPEFLTYFQNEAQLDKSGLPSDRFFAERPEGSVSTLKIQRTQQEDSAVYLCASSLVLVADTQYFGPGTRLTVL.

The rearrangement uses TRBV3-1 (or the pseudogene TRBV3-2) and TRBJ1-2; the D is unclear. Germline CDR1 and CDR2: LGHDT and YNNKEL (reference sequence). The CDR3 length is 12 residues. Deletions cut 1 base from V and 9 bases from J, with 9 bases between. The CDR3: CASSQAELSYTF. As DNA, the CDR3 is TGTGCCAGCAGCCAAGCCGAGTTGAGCTACACCTTC.

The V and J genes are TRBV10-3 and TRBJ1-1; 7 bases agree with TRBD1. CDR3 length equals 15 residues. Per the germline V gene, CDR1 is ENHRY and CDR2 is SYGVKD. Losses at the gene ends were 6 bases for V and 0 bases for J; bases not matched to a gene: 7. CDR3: CAIRDSTGLNTEAFF. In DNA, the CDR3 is TGTGCCATCAGGGACTCGACAGGGTTGAACACTGAAGCTTTCTTT.

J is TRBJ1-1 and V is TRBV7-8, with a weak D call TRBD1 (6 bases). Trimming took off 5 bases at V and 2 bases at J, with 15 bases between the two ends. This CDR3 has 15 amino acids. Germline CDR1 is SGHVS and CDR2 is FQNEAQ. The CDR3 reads CASSPVGGSNTEAFF. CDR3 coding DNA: TGTGCCAGCAGCCCCGTTGGGGGCTCTAACACTGAAGCTTTCTTT. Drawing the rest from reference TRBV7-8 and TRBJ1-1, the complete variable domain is GAGVSQSPRYKVAKRGQDVALRCDPISGHVSLFWYQQALGQGPEFLTYFQNEAQLDKSGLPSDRFFAERPEGSVSTLKIQRTQQEDSAVYLCASSPVGGSNTEAFFGQGTRLTVV.

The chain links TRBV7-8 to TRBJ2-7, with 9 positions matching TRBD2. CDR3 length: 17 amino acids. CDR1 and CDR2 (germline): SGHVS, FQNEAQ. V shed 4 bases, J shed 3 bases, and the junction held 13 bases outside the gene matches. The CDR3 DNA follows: TGTGCCAGCAGCTCTAGTCGTGGAGCGGGAGGCCTCTACGAGCAGTACTTC. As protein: CASSSSRGAGGLYEQYF.

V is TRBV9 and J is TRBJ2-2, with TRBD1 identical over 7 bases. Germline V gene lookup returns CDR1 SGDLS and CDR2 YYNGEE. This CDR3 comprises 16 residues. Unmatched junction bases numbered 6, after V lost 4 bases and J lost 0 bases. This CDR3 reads CASSPRGQSNTGELFF. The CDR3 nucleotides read TGTGCCAGCAGCCCCCGGGGACAGTCGAACACCGGGGAGCTGTTTTTT. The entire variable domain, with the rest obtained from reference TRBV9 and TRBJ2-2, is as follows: DSGVTQTPKHLITATGQRVTLRCSPRSGDLSVYWYQQSLDQGLQFLIQYYNGEERAKGNILERFSAQQFPDLHSELNLSSLELGDSALYFCASSPRGQSNTGELFFGEGSRLTVL.

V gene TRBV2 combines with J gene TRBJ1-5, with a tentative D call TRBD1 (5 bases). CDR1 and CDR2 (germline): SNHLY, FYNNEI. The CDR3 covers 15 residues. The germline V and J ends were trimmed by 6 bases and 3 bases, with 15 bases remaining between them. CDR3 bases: TGTGCCAGCAGGGGGGAACAGGCCACCAATCAGCCCCAGCATTTT. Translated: CASRGEQATNQPQHF. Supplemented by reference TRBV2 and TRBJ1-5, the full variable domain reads EPEVTQTPSHQVTQMGQEVILRCVPISNHLYFYWYRQILGQKVEFLVSFYNNEISEKSEIFDDQFSVERPDGSNFTLKIRSTKLEDSAMYFCASRGEQATNQPQHFGDGTRLSIL.

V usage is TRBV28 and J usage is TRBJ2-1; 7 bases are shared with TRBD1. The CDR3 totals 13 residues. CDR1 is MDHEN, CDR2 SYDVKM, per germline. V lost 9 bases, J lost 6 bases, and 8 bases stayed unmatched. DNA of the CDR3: TGTGCCAGTAGAGAACAGGGGAGCAATGAGCAGTTCTTC. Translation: CASREQGSNEQFF.

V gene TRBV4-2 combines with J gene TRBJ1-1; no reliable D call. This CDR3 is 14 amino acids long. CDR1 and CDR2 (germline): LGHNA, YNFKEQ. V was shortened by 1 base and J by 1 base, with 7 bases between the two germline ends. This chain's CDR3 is CASSQGTPNTEAFF. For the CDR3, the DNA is TGTGCCAGCAGCCAAGGCACCCCGAACACTGAAGCTTTCTTT.

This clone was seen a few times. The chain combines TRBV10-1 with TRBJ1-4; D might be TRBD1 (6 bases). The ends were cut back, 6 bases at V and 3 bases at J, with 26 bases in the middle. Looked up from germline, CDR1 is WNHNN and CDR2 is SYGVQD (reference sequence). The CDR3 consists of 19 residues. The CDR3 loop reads CASSPVERGGRFSNEKLFF. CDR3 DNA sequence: TGCGCCAGCAGCCCCGTTGAGAGGGGGGGGAGGTTTTCTAATGAAAAACTGTTTTTT.

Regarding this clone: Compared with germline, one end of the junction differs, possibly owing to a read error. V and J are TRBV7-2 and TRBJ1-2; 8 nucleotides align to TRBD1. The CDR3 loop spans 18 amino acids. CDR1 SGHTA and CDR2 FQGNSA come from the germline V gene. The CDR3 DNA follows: TGTGCCAGCAGCTACTTACAAATTACCCGGGGACAGGACTACGGCTACACCTTC. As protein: CASSYLQITRGQDYGYTF.

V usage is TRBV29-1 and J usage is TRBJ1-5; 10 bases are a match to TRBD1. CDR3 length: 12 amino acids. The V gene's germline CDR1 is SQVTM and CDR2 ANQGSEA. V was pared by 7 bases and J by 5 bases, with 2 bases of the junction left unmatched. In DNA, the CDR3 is TGCAGCGCGACAGGGGGCGATCAGCCCCAGCATTTT. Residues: CSATGGDQPQHF.

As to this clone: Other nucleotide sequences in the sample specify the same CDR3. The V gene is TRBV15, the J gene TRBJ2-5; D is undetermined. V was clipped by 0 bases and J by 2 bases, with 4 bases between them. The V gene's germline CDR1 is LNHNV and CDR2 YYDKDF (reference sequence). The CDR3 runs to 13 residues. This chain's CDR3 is CATSRDRQETQYF. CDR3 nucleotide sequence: TGTGCCACCAGCAGAGATCGGCAAGAGACCCAGTACTTC.

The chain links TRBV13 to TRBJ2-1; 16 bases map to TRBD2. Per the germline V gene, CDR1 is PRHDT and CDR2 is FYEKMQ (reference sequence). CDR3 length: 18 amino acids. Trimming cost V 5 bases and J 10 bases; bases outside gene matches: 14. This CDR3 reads CASSLSPGTSGGAREQFF. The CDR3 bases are TGTGCCAGCAGCCTCAGTCCCGGGACTAGCGGGGGGGCCCGGGAGCAGTTCTTC.

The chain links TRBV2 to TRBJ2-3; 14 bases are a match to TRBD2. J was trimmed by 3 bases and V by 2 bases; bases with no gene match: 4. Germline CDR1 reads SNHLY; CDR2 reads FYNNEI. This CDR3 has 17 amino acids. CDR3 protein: CASSEPGLAGATDTQYF. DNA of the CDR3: TGTGCCAGCAGTGAACCGGGACTAGCGGGAGCAACAGATACGCAGTATTTT.

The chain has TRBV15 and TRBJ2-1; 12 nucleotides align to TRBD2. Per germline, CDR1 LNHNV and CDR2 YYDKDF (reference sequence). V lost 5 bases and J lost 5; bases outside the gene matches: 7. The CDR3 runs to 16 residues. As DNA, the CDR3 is TGTGCCACCAGCCGGACCCTAGCGGGGGGGGACAATGAGCAGTTCTTC. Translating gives CATSRTLAGGDNEQFF.

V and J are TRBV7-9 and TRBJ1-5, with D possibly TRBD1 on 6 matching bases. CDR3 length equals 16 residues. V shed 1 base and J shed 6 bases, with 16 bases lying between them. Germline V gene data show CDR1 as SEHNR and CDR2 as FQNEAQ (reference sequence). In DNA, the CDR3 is TGTGCCAGCAGCTTAGGCCCGGGGGCCGGTAGTCAGCCCCAGCATTTT. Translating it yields CASSLGPGAGSQPQHF.

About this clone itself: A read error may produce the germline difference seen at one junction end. CDR3 sequence (DNA): TGTGCCACCCGCAGCGGGAGTGCTTCCCTTCCCCCCAAGCTCTTC. Its protein is CATRSGSASLPPKLF. The gene calls are TRBV28 and TRBJ2-1; 8 nucleotides agree with TRBD2. Germline CDR1 and CDR2: MDHEN and SYDVKM. The CDR3 covers 15 residues.

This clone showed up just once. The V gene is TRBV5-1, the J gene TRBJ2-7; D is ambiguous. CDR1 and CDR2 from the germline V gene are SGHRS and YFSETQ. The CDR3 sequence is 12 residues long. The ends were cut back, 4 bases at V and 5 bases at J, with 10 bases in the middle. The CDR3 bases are TGCGCCAGCAGCGAGGACGGCCACGAGCAGTACTTC. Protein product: CASSEDGHEQYF.